The T cell receptor (beta chain) described here comes from a study of T cell responses to AZD1222 COVID-19 vaccine (dated by TCRdb to the early 2020s). General notes on the study: AZD1222 recipients with second doses at about 4 weeks or about 12 weeks were pooled, because spike-specific TCR depth and breadth did not differ between schedules. A total of 230 to 250 trial participants underwent TCR sequencing, of whom 200 to 220 received two doses of AZD1222 and approximately 25 received two doses of the MenACWY control vaccine. Trial participants were enrolled by age into 18-55, 56-69 and 70-plus year subgroups, with around 150, 28 and 57 TCR-sequenced participants respectively. Study-wide conclusions, independent of this receptor: CD4 TCRs associated with the vaccine covered the entire spike protein, and the dominant responses were in regions 160-218 and 743-854. Conclusions about previously exposed vaccinees are limited because only five to seven AZD1222 recipients were SARS-CoV-2 seropositive at baseline. A significant rise in spike-specific TCR breadth and depth was observed after two AZD1222 doses relative to day 0 and relative to MenACWY recipients. The 56-69-year group was small, and its depth increase did not reach significance, likely because of low power. Because no samples from the day 14 peak response were available, repertoires could be characterized only after the peak T cell response. Nearly half of unique spike-specific TCRs reportedly recognized epitopes outside regions mutated in the B.1.351 and B.1.1.7 variants. Participants were mostly white British, with more females than males. The authors suggested clonal diversity may have been underestimated.

The germline V gene gives CDR1 as SGDLS and CDR2 as YYNGEE. The germline V end is reduced by 0 bases and the J end by 9 bases; junction bases left unmatched: 12. The CDR3 goes from the cysteine to the phenylalanine over 17 residues. Only CDR3 DNA remains: 51 bases, in frame from the first base. What this sample's time point label stands for: baseline before first vaccination. Vaccinee samples were obtained from the UK trials COV001 and COV002, which included a single-blind randomized controlled phase 2/3 trial of AZD1222 (ChAdOx1 nCoV-19) in healthy adults. For TCRbeta chain sequencing, PBMC samples were collected from trial participants at day 0 and at day 28 after the second dose. The CDR3 regions of human TCRbeta chains were analyzed by immunosequencing. In the original analysis: Repertoire TCRs were matched against a reference library of SARS-CoV-2-specific TCRs generated with the MIRA antigen-specificity platform. Breadth was defined as the fraction of unique TCRs that were SARS-CoV-2-associated, and depth was defined as the fraction of total T cells that were SARS-CoV-2-associated. Using the MIRA data, each spike-specific TCR was assigned both to the spike region to which the TCR was reactive and to a CD4 or CD8 class. Log10-transformed breadth and depth values were compared by one-way ANOVA with Sidak's multiple comparisons tests. TCRdb took over this immuneACCESS table, retaining in-frame rearrangements with V and J assigned. Such tables are incomplete; in checked studies, under half of the missing clones stem from an unresolved V gene, and the remainder is unexplained. The V and J calls and the clone size are those of that table, but D and trimming were determined from the DNA. This sample lists approximately 65,000 clones; 80% to 85% were detected once. The ten largest make up 12% of the sample.

As to this clone: Its recognized antigen is unknown. No base-level quality is on record; no much larger clone is a single base apart.

The receptor comes from an adult in good health. Material: peripheral blood, obtained on day 0 of AZD1222 vaccination. Recombination linked TRBV9 to TRBJ2-1, and 10 bases in between align with TRBD2. Here is the DNA: TGTGCCAGCAGCGTAGCTACCGGGACTAGCGATACGGGTGAGCAGTTCTTC. Its translation is CASSVATGTSDTGEQFF.